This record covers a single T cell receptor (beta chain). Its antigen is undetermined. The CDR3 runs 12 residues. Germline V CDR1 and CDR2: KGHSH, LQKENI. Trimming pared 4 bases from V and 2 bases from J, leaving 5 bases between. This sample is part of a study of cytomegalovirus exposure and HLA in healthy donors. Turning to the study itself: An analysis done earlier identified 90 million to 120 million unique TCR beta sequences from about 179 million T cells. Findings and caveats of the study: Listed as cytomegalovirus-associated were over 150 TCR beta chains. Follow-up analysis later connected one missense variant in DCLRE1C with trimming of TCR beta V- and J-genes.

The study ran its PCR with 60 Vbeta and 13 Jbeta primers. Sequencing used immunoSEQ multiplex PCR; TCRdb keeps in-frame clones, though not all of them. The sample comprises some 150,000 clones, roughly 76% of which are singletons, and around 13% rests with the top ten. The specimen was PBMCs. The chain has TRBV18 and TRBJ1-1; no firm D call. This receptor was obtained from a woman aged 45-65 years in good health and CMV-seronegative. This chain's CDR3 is CASSQQNTEAFF. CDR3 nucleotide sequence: TGTGCCAGCTCACAGCAAAACACTGAAGCTTTCTTT.